This T cell receptor (beta chain) emerged from a study of cytomegalovirus exposure and HLA in healthy donors. Donors counted as nominally healthy when sampled, yet unrecorded immune exposures were likely. The V gene end was trimmed by 6 bases and the J gene end by 7 bases; junction bases not matched to a gene: 4. Germline assignment: CDR1 MNHEY and CDR2 SVGAGI. The CDR3 loop spans 13 amino acids. Use of 60 Vbeta and 13 Jbeta primers characterized the PCR. Libraries were prepared by immunoSEQ multiplex PCR; TCRdb keeps only in-frame clonotypes and omits some of them. The table shows some 97,000 clones, with 65% to 90% occurring only once.

The sequencing input was PBMCs. The rearrangement joins TRBV6-5 to TRBJ1-5; 9 bases line up with TRBD1. The TCR comes from a woman in her late teens or twenties in good health and CMV-seronegative. CDR3 sequence (DNA): TGTGCCAGCAGGGACAGGGGCGAACAGCCCCAGCATTTT. It is translated as CASRDRGEQPQHF.